This T cell receptor beta chain comes out of a study of monozygotic twins with inflammatory bowel disease. PCR of TCRalpha and TCRbeta cDNA was nested, with two rounds of 16 and 9 cycles. TCRdb reprocessed the 5' RACE reads, with one entry per CDR3 protein and no DNA. The sample table sets out fewer than 550,000 distinct CDR3 sequences. CDR1 is GTSNPN, CDR2 SVGIG, per germline (reference sequence). The CDR3 sequence is 14 residues long. Sequencing was done on a sample of blood. This sequence originates from a human donor with ulcerative colitis or Crohn's disease, or a healthy co-twin of an affected twin (not recorded which). This chain uses TRBV30 with TRBJ2-3; TCRdb calls TRBD2, which cannot be checked without DNA. The CDR3: CAWSGGRRTDTQYF.